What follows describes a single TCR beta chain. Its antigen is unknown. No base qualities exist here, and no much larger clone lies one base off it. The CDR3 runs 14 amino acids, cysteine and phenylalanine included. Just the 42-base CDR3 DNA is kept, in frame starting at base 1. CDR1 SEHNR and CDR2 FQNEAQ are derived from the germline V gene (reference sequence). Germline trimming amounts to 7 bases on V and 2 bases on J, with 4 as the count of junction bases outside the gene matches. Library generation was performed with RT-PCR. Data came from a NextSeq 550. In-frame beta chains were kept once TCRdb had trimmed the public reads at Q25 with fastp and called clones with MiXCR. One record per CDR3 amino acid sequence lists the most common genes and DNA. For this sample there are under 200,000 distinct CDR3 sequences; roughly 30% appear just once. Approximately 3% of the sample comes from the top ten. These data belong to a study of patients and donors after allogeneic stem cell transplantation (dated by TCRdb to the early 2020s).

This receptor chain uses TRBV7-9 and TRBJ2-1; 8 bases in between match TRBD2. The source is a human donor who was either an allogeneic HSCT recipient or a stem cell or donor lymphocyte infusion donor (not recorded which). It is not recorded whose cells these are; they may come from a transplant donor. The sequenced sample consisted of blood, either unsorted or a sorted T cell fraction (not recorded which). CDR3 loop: CASNGAGAYNEQFF. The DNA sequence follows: TGTGCCAGCAATGGAGCGGGGGCCTACAATGAGCAGTTCTTC.